This TCR beta chain was identified during a study of shared clonotypes between healthy human individuals. Overall study: Per-donor plates numbered three CD4 naive, three CD4 memory, two CD8 naive and one CD8 memory. Regarding the study as a whole: Rarefaction gave evidence that sorted-subset sequencing remained incomplete despite large depth. Across subsets, estimated richness was generally greater for naive than for memory populations.

About this clone: The antigen is not known.

The CDR3 runs to 14 residues. The V gene lost 0 bases and the J gene lost 2 bases, with 6 bases spanning the gap. The germline CDR1 and CDR2 sequences are KGHSH and LQKENI. Adult donors, all healthy and HIV-negative, had no recent acute infections or vaccinations. The data were produced by immunoSEQ multiplex PCR, yet TCRdb's version contains in-frame clones alone and is incomplete. Among 2.3 million or so clones, 85% to 95% were seen once, and the ten largest hold under 0.45%. This TCR was recovered from a man between 18 and 35 years old in good health. Some clones in this sample may be carry-over from other donors' samples. The V gene is TRBV18, the J gene TRBJ2-3, with D unresolved. Sequenced sample: naive CD4+ T cells from PBMCs. Subset denoted: CD45RA+ positively selected. CDR3 protein: CASSPPEDTDTQYF. For the CDR3, the DNA is TGTGCCAGCTCACCACCAGAAGACACAGATACGCAGTATTTT. Looking up the rest from reference TRBV18 and TRBJ2-3 gives the full variable domain: NAGVMQNPRHLVRRRGQEARLRCSPMKGHSHVYWYRQLPEEGLKFMVYLQKENIIDESGMPKERFSAEFPKEGPSILRIQQVVRGDSAAYFCASSPPEDTDTQYFGPGTRLTVL.